Below, one T cell receptor (beta chain) is given with its context. The record originates from a study of blood T cell repertoires in COVID-19. The repertoire was sequenced with immunoSEQ multiplex PCR; TCRdb's copy has only in-frame clones and lacks some. The repertoire includes approximately 85,000 clones, 87% of them detected once, and 3% sits in the top ten. The V end was cut by 1 base, the J end by 7 bases, with 4 bases between. CDR3 size: 12 residues. Germline assignment: CDR1 KGHSH and CDR2 LQKENI. The sample consisted of peripheral blood. This rearrangement joins TRBV18 to TRBJ2-2, with D unresolved. This sequence was found in a woman in her forties or fifties with active or convalescent COVID-19. The CDR3 region is CASSPLLGELFF. For the CDR3, the DNA is TGTGCCAGCTCACCACTCCTCGGGGAGCTGTTTTTT.